This T cell receptor beta chain emerged from a study of T cells in Graves' hyperthyroidism and ophthalmopathy. Study-wide results and caveats: Ophthalmopathy was identified by the model a median about seven months ahead of onset.

Ten or more counts support this clonotype. Its antigen is not known. There were TCR beta CDR3 regions amplified from RNA transcripts. TCR CDR3 regions were first amplified by RT-PCR with HTBI primers. MiXCR, applied by TCRdb to the multiplex PCR reads, yields one record per CDR3 protein. The sample records 700,000 to 950,000 distinct CDR3 sequences, 30% to 40% being singletons. Germline CDR1 DFQATT, CDR2 SNEGSKA (reference sequence). This CDR3 has 12 amino acids. Graves' hyperthyroidism is called stable when ophthalmopathy does not progress within 18 months. With a duration under 2 months, the hyperthyroidism was newly diagnosed in patients aged 18 to 65.

This receptor was identified in a woman in her thirties or forties with Graves' hyperthyroidism. Sequenced material: blood. The genes are TRBV20-1 and TRBJ1-5; D call uncertain. As DNA, the CDR3 is TGCAGCTTTGGCACGAACAATCAGCCCCAGCATTTT. It codes for CSFGTNNQPQHF.